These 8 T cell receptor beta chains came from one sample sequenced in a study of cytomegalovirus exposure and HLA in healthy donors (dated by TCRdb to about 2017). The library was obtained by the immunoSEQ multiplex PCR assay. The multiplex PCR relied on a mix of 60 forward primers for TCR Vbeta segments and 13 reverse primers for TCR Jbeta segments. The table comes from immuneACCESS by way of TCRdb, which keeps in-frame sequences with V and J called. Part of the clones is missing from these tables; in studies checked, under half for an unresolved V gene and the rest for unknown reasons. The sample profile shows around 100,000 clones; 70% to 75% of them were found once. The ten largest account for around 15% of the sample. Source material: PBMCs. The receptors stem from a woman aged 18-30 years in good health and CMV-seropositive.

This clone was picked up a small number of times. The CDR3 coding sequence is TGTGCCAGCAGCTTAGTGTGGACTATGAGATGGGTGACCAATGAGCAGTTCTTC. As protein: CASSLVWTMRWVTNEQFF. J is TRBJ2-1 and V is TRBV7-9, with D perhaps matching TRBD2 (6 bases). This CDR3 is built from 18 residues. The V gene lost 1 base and the J gene lost 6 bases, with 22 bases spanning the gap. Germline assignment: CDR1 SEHNR and CDR2 FQNEAQ (reference sequence).

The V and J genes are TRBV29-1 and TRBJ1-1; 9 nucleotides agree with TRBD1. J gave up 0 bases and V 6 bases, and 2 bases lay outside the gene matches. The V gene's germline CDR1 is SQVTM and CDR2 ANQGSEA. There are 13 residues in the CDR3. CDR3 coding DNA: TGCAGCGTCAGGGACAGGGTGAACACTGAAGCTTTCTTT. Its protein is CSVRDRVNTEAFF.

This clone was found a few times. CDR3 sequence (DNA): TGTGCCAGCAGTAGGGGGGGGTCCCAAGAGACCCAGTACTTC. This sequence encodes CASSRGGSQETQYF. The V call is TRBV7-9, the J call TRBJ2-5; D possibly corresponds to TRBD2 (7 bases). The CDR3 has 14 residues. Germline loops: CDR1 SEHNR, CDR2 FQNEAQ (reference sequence). V lost 6 bases and J lost 1, with 12 bases in between. Drawing the rest from reference TRBV7-9 and TRBJ2-5, the complete variable domain is DTGVSQNPRHKITKRGQNVTFRCDPISEHNRLYWYRQTLGQGPEFLTYFQNEAQLEKSRLLSDRFSAERPKGSFSTLEIQRTEQGDSAMYLCASSRGGSQETQYFGPGTRLLVL.

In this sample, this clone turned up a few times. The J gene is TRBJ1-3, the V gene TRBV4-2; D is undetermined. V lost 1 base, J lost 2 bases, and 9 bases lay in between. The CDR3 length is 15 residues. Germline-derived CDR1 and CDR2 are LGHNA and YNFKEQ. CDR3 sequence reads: CASSQGSSPGNTIYF. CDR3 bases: TGTGCCAGCAGCCAAGGATCGAGTCCTGGAAACACCATATATTTT.

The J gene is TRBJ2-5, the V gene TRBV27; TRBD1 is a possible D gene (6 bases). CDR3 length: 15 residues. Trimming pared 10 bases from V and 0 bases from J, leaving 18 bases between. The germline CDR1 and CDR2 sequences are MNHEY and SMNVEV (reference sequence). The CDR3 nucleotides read TGTGCCACCTCACAGGGTTTGGGGGACCAAGAGACCCAGTACTTC. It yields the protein CATSQGLGDQETQYF.

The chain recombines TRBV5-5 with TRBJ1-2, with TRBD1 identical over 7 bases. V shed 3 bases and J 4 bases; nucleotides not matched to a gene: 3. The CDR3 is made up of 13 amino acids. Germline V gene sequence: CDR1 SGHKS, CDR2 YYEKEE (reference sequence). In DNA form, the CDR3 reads TGTGCCAGCAGCTCCGGGACAGTCTATGGCTACACCTTC. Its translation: CASSSGTVYGYTF.

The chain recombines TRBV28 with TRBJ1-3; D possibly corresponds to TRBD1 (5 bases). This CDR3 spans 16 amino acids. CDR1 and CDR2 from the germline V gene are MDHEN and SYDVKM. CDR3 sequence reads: CAPTGDSASRGNTIYF. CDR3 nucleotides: TGTGCTCCTACGGGGGACTCAGCGTCTAGGGGAAACACCATATATTTT.

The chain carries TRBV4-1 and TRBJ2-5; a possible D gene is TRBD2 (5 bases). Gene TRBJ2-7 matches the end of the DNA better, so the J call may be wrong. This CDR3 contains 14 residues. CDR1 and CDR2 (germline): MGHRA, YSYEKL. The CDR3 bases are TGCGCCAGCAGCCAATTGGCGGGCTCCTACGAGCAGTACTTC. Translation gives CASSQLAGSYEQYF.